Listed here are 23 T cell receptor beta chains from one sample, sequenced in a study of glioma-infiltrating T cells after dendritic cell vaccination. Sequencing used immunoSEQ multiplex PCR; TCRdb keeps in-frame clones, though not all of them. The sample lists more than 60,000 clones; more than 75% were seen once. Sequenced material: blood, taken before dendritic cell vaccination. Receptors originate from a human donor with glioblastoma.

This chain joins TRBV5-4 and TRBJ2-5, with 7 bases fitting TRBD2. The CDR3 has 16 amino acids. V trimming: 1 base; J trimming: 5 bases; junction bases outside the gene matches: 11. CDR1 and CDR2 (germline): SGHNT, YYREEE (reference sequence). CDR3 sequence: CASSLPGLVGGETQYF. The CDR3 DNA reads TGTGCCAGCAGCTTGCCCGGACTAGTGGGAGGGGAGACCCAGTACTTC. The full variable domain, in which reference TRBV5-4 and TRBJ2-5 provide the parts outside the CDR3, is ETGVTQSPTHLIKTRGQQVTLRCSSQSGHNTVSWYQQALGQGPQFIFQYYREEENGRGNFPPRFSGLQFPNYSSELNVNALELDDSALYLCASSLPGLVGGETQYFGPGTRLLVL.

This chain uses TRBV5-4 with TRBJ1-1, with D uncertain. Germline CDR1 SGHNT, CDR2 YYREEE (reference sequence). V gave up 4 bases and J gave up 0 bases, with 7 bases separating them. The CDR3 extends over 13 amino acids. In DNA, the CDR3 is TGTGCCAGCAGCGGCCTAGTGAACACTGAAGCTTTCTTT. Translation: CASSGLVNTEAFF.

The rearrangement uses TRBV10-3 and TRBJ1-1; maybe TRBD1 (5 bases). The CDR3 runs 14 residues. Looked up from germline, CDR1 is ENHRY and CDR2 is SYGVKD. V dropped 3 bases and J dropped 0 bases, with 8 bases sitting between them. This CDR3 is CAISERGMNTEAFF. The DNA of the CDR3 is TGTGCCATCAGTGAACGGGGGATGAACACTGAAGCTTTCTTT.

This chain connects TRBV11-3 to TRBJ2-7; 7 nucleotides match TRBD1. V lost 5 bases and J lost 3; bases outside the gene matches: 10. The CDR3 consists of 15 residues. Germline CDR1 reads SGHNT; CDR2 reads YENEEA. The chain's CDR3 is CASSPGGAADYEQYF. CDR3 DNA sequence: TGTGCCAGCAGCCCAGGGGGAGCGGCTGACTACGAGCAGTACTTC.

Only one count was recorded for this clone. V gene TRBV5-5 combines with J gene TRBJ2-7, with D hard to call. The germline gives CDR1 SGHKS, CDR2 YYEKEE (reference sequence). This CDR3 has 14 amino acids. Trimming pared 4 bases from V and 7 bases from J, leaving 18 bases between. Here the CDR3 reads CASSDLTIQWEQYF. As DNA, the CDR3 is TGTGCCAGCAGCGACCTCACTATCCAGTGGGAGCAGTACTTC.

This rearrangement joins TRBV2 to TRBJ2-5; 9 nucleotides match TRBD1. The CDR3 has 13 residues. Looked up from germline, CDR1 is SNHLY and CDR2 is FYNNEI. V shed 6 bases, J shed 2 bases, and the junction held 1 base outside the gene matches. CDR3 sequence (DNA): TGTGCCAGCAGAGGACAGGGGCAAGAGACCCAGTACTTC. Its protein is CASRGQGQETQYF.

J is TRBJ2-7 and V is TRBV5-4, with D unclear. V gave up 4 bases and J gave up 0 bases, with 11 bases separating them. CDR1 and CDR2 from the germline V gene are SGHNT and YYREEE (reference sequence). The CDR3 loop spans 14 amino acids. CDR3 nucleotides: TGTGCCAGCAGCCTCACGGGTCCCTCCTACGAGCAGTACTTC. It yields the protein CASSLTGPSYEQYF.

This sequence joins TRBV2 and TRBJ1-4; tentatively, D is TRBD1 (5 bases). The ends were cut back, 7 bases at V and 4 bases at J, with 13 bases in the middle. CDR1 SNHLY and CDR2 FYNNEI come from the germline V gene. The CDR3 is 14 residues long. The CDR3 reads CASIAGQGNEKLFF. As DNA, the CDR3 is TGTGCCAGCATAGCAGGGCAGGGTAATGAAAAACTGTTTTTT.

V usage is TRBV28 and J usage is TRBJ2-3; D unclear. The V gene's germline CDR1 is MDHEN and CDR2 SYDVKM. The CDR3 sequence is 14 residues long. The V and J ends lost 4 bases and 7 bases respectively, with 15 bases between them. The DNA for the CDR3 is TGTGCCAGCAGTTCTCCCCAGATGGCCCATACGCAGTATTTT. Residues: CASSSPQMAHTQYF.

The chain couples TRBV6-1 to TRBJ2-1; possibly TRBD1 for D (6 bases). Germline V gives CDR1 MNHNS, CDR2 SASEGT. This CDR3 is built from 13 residues. The germline V and J ends were trimmed by 7 bases and 6 bases, with 13 bases remaining between them. CDR3 nucleotide sequence: TGTGCCAGCAACCGGGACACCTTCAATGAGCAGTTCTTC. Its protein product is CASNRDTFNEQFF.

V gene TRBV5-6 combines with J gene TRBJ2-3, with a possible D match to TRBD2 (5 bases). The germline CDR1 and CDR2 sequences are SGHDT and YYEEEE. The V end was cut by 4 bases, the J end by 1 base, with 13 bases between. The length of the CDR3 is 15 residues. The CDR3 nucleotides are TGTGCCAGCAGCGAGGGTATGGTGGGCACAGATACGCAGTATTTT. Translating gives CASSEGMVGTDTQYF.

The chain is built from TRBV2 and TRBJ2-1; D is unresolved. The ends were cut back, 6 bases at V and 9 bases at J, with 9 bases in the middle. CDR1 and CDR2 (germline): SNHLY, FYNNEI. The CDR3 is made up of 11 amino acids. In DNA, the CDR3 is TGTGCCAGCAGCGCGGTCGTTGAGCAGTTCTTC. Translated, it gives CASSAVVEQFF. The variable domain in full, with the rest retrieved from reference TRBV2 and TRBJ2-1, is EPEVTQTPSHQVTQMGQEVILRCVPISNHLYFYWYRQILGQKVEFLVSFYNNEISEKSEIFDDQFSVERPDGSNFTLKIRSTKLEDSAMYFCASSAVVEQFFGPGTRLTVL.

The chain links TRBV19 to TRBJ2-7; D perhaps matches TRBD1 (5 bases). Per germline, CDR1 LNHDA and CDR2 SQIVND (reference sequence). Trimming cost V 8 bases and J 3 bases, with 14 bases left between them. CDR3 length equals 13 residues. DNA for the CDR3: TGTGCCAGTCAAGGGGTTGTCGGCTACGAGCAGTACTTC. Protein sequence: CASQGVVGYEQYF.

The chain carries TRBV11-2 and TRBJ1-1, with unresolved D. The CDR3 spans 15 residues. In germline, CDR1 is SGHAT, CDR2 FQNNGV. Trimming pared 0 bases from V and 4 bases from J, leaving 12 bases between. The CDR3 region has the DNA TGTGCCAGCAGCTTAGATGGCGGCTCCGGCACTGAAGCTTTCTTT. As protein: CASSLDGGSGTEAFF.

The gene calls are TRBV6-5 and TRBJ1-1, with TRBD1 matching over 7 bases. The CDR3 has 15 residues. Germline CDR1 and CDR2: MNHEY and SVGAGI. V trimming: 5 bases; J trimming: 3 bases; junction bases outside the gene matches: 9. The CDR3, as DNA: TGTGCCAGCAGTAGGGGGCTGTCGGGGGACACTGAAGCTTTCTTT. Encoded protein: CASSRGLSGDTEAFF.

This clone showed up just a few times. The chain uses TRBV7-8 and TRBJ2-5; D possibly corresponds to TRBD1 (5 bases). Judging by the DNA end, TRBJ2-7 fits better; the J call may be wrong. This CDR3 spans 14 amino acids. The germline V gene encodes CDR1 SGHVS and CDR2 FQNEAQ. The DNA for the CDR3 is TGTGCCAGCAGCTTAAACAGGCTATCCTACGAGCAGTACTTC. Its protein product is CASSLNRLSYEQYF.

The J gene is TRBJ2-1, the V gene TRBV28; TRBD1 matches 9 bases. The CDR3 loop spans 13 amino acids. V lost 6 bases and J lost 7; bases outside the gene matches: 4. Germline V gene sequence: CDR1 MDHEN, CDR2 SYDVKM. For the CDR3, the DNA is TGTGCCAGCAGGGGGGACAGGGAGAATGAGCAGTTCTTC. Residues: CASRGDRENEQFF.

The chain couples TRBV27 to TRBJ1-5, with TRBD1 matching 11 bases. CDR3 length equals 19 residues. The V segment lost 8 bases and the J segment 0 bases; nucleotides outside the gene matches: 15. Germline V gene lookup returns CDR1 MNHEY and CDR2 SMNVEV (reference sequence). The DNA of the CDR3 is TGTGCCAGCGGAAGGCTTAGGGACAGGGGGATCAATAGCAATCAGCCCCAGCATTTT. Its translation is CASGRLRDRGINSNQPQHF.

This clone was detected a few times. The V gene is TRBV7-9, the J gene TRBJ1-5; possible D gene TRBD1, 5 bases. Germline CDR1 and CDR2: SEHNR and FQNEAQ (reference sequence). The CDR3 contains 17 residues. Between the trimmed V and J ends, which lost 5 bases and 4 bases, there was a span of 21 bases. The CDR3 sequence: CASSLTEGRVRNQPQHF. The CDR3, as DNA: TGTGCCAGCAGCCTGACGGAGGGCAGGGTAAGAAATCAGCCCCAGCATTTT.

The CDR3 DNA follows: TGTGCCAGCAGGGGCCACTACGAGCAGTACTTC. As protein: CASRGHYEQYF. The V gene is TRBV7-2, the J gene TRBJ2-7; D remains ambiguous. CDR3 size: 11 residues. Germline V gene sequence: CDR1 SGHTA, CDR2 FQGNSA. The V end was cut by 6 bases, the J end by 3 bases, with 6 bases between.

In its sample, this clone was seen once. CDR3 coding DNA: TGTGCCAGCAGCTTAGGACTAGCGGCAGAGACCCAGTACTTC. Encoded protein: CASSLGLAAETQYF. The V call is TRBV7-2, the J call TRBJ2-5; 9 nucleotides line up with TRBD2. This CDR3 region has 14 residues. CDR1 is SGHTA and CDR2 is FQGNSA in the germline V gene. The ends lost 1 base at V and 4 bases at J; junction bases unmatched: 1.

The genes are TRBV4-1 and TRBJ2-3; 9 nucleotides agree with TRBD2. Germline CDR1 and CDR2: MGHRA and YSYEKL. The CDR3 loop spans 14 amino acids. V lost 1 base to trimming and J lost 8 bases; unmatched junction nucleotides: 4. The CDR3 region is CASSQVVAGATQYF. The CDR3 DNA sequence: TGCGCCAGCAGCCAAGTTGTAGCGGGGGCTACGCAGTATTTT.

This chain links TRBV11-2 with TRBJ1-2; 12 bases fit TRBD1. V was pared by 6 bases and J by 5 bases, with 10 bases of the junction left unmatched. The germline V gene has CDR1 SGHAT and CDR2 FQNNGV. The CDR3 has 16 residues. This CDR3 is CASSSGSGQGAYGYTF. The CDR3 nucleotides are TGTGCCAGCAGTTCAGGTTCGGGACAGGGGGCATATGGCTACACCTTC.